These 28 T cell receptor beta chains share one sample of origin, sequenced in a study of control samples from healthy donors and cancer patients. Produced via immunoSEQ multiplex PCR; TCRdb's table is partial and in-frame only. The table has roughly 45,000 clones, 65% to 90% seen once. What was sequenced was PBMCs. These receptors originate from a woman between 50 and 59 years old with lung cancer.

This chain links TRBV30 with TRBJ2-4; perhaps TRBD1 as D (5 bases). The ends were cut back, 7 bases at V and 3 bases at J, with 19 bases in the middle. The germline V gene encodes CDR1 GTSNPN and CDR2 SVGIG (reference sequence). The CDR3 loop spans 15 amino acids. The CDR3 region is CASRQGSEVKNIQYF. The CDR3 DNA reads TGTGCCTCTCGCCAGGGATCAGAGGTCAAAAACATTCAGTACTTC.

V usage is TRBV20-1 and J usage is TRBJ2-7, with D tentatively TRBD1 or TRBD2 (6 bases each). Trimming removed 3 bases from V and 5 bases from J, with 23 bases in between. Per the germline V gene, CDR1 is DFQATT and CDR2 is SNEGSKA (reference sequence). CDR3 size: 16 residues. CDR3 DNA: TGCAGTGCTAGTTTTTTCCAGGAGGGGGGAAGCCACGAGCAGTACTTC. Its translation is CSASFFQEGGSHEQYF.

The chain employs TRBV29-1 and TRBJ1-2; D is possibly TRBD1 (5 bases). V was clipped by 5 bases and J by 8 bases, with 18 bases between them. The CDR3 consists of 13 residues. Germline V gene sequence: CDR1 SQVTM, CDR2 ANQGSEA. This CDR3 reads CSVPPRGSSGYTF. CDR3 coding DNA: TGCAGCGTTCCCCCTAGGGGCTCCTCGGGCTACACCTTC.

The chain links TRBV5-4 to TRBJ1-1, with TRBD1 matching over 11 bases. The CDR3 extends over 18 amino acids. Germline values: CDR1 SGHNT, CDR2 YYREEE (reference sequence). The ends lost 0 bases at V and 6 bases at J; junction bases unmatched: 13. The CDR3 loop reads CASSLAIGQGARGPEAFF. Here the CDR3 DNA reads TGTGCCAGCAGCTTGGCGATTGGACAGGGGGCGCGGGGCCCTGAAGCTTTCTTT.

V gene TRBV10-3 combines with J gene TRBJ2-7; 7 bases map to TRBD1. J gave up 3 bases and V 3 bases, and 2 bases lay outside the gene matches. The CDR3 is 13 residues long. Germline values: CDR1 ENHRY, CDR2 SYGVKD. CDR3 residues: CAISEGTDYEQYF. CDR3 coding DNA: TGTGCCATCAGTGAAGGGACAGACTACGAGCAGTACTTC.

The count of this clone is one. This chain uses TRBV7-9 with TRBJ2-5; D may match TRBD1 or TRBD2 (5 bases each). The V end lost 5 bases, the J end lost 7 bases, and 20 bases lay between the germline ends. CDR1 SEHNR and CDR2 FQNEAQ come from the germline V gene (reference sequence). There are 15 residues in the CDR3. CDR3 in amino acids: CASSRGGDGLGTQYF. For the CDR3, the DNA is TGTGCCAGCAGCCGGGGCGGCGACGGTTTGGGGACCCAGTACTTC.

The chain carries TRBV7-9 and TRBJ1-1; D remains ambiguous. This CDR3 contains 13 residues. Trimming shortened V by 3 bases and J by 1 base, and 6 bases separated the two germline ends. Germline CDR1 reads SEHNR; CDR2 reads FQNEAQ (reference sequence). CDR3 DNA sequence: TGTGCCAGCAGCTTTGACGGGAACACTGAAGCTTTCTTT. Its translation is CASSFDGNTEAFF.

J is TRBJ2-5 and V is TRBV11-2; no clear D. This CDR3 is built from 12 residues. Germline V gene lookup returns CDR1 SGHAT and CDR2 FQNNGV. Between the trimmed V and J ends, which lost 5 bases and 5 bases, there was a span of 9 bases. This CDR3 reads CASSPSLETQYF. CDR3 nucleotides: TGTGCCAGCAGCCCCAGCTTGGAGACCCAGTACTTC.

The chain uses TRBV27 and TRBJ1-2; a weak D match, TRBD1 (5 bases). This CDR3 contains 13 residues. The germline gives CDR1 MNHEY, CDR2 SMNVEV (reference sequence). Between the trimmed V and J ends, which lost 0 bases and 14 bases, there was a span of 16 bases. CDR3 coding DNA: TGTGCCAGCAGTTTATCCGGGACCGTCTCCTATACCTTC. Translation gives CASSLSGTVSYTF.

The rearrangement uses TRBV2 and TRBJ1-5; D uncertain. The germline V and J ends were trimmed by 0 bases and 6 bases, with 6 bases remaining between them. The CDR3 is made up of 13 amino acids. The germline CDR1 and CDR2 sequences are SNHLY and FYNNEI. The CDR3 DNA sequence: TGTGCCAGCAGTGAAGCGTATGGTCAGCCCCAGCATTTT. Translation gives CASSEAYGQPQHF.

This clone was seen a few times. The rearrangement uses TRBV28 and TRBJ1-2, with D uncertain. The CDR3 length is 16 residues. The germline V gene encodes CDR1 MDHEN and CDR2 SYDVKM. With 7 bases removed from V and 0 bases from J, the gap between germline ends came to 18 bases. CDR3 in amino acids: CASTSLSANSNYGYTF. CDR3 in DNA: TGTGCCAGCACCTCCCTTTCCGCGAATTCTAACTATGGCTACACCTTC.

The V gene is TRBV18, the J gene TRBJ1-1; D remains ambiguous. Per the germline V gene, CDR1 is KGHSH and CDR2 is LQKENI. The CDR3 length is 14 residues. The ends were cut back, 0 bases at V and 7 bases at J, with 12 bases in the middle. The CDR3 DNA reads TGTGCCAGCTCACCACCAGTAGGCCACGGTGAAGCTTTCTTT. Translated: CASSPPVGHGEAFF.

The CDR3 DNA reads TGTGCCAGCTCACCAGGGACCGGGGGGGCGCATACGCAGTATTTT. Its translation: CASSPGTGGAHTQYF. The rearrangement joins TRBV18 to TRBJ2-3; 8 bases align to TRBD2. The V segment lost 2 bases and the J segment 7 bases; nucleotides outside the gene matches: 8. The CDR3 spans 15 residues. CDR1 is KGHSH, CDR2 LQKENI, per germline.

The V gene is TRBV4-3, the J gene TRBJ1-2; the D is unclear. The CDR3 totals 16 residues. The germline gives CDR1 LGHNA, CDR2 YSLEER. The V end was cut by 2 bases, the J end by 0 bases, with 13 bases between. The CDR3 reads CASSQSASGANYGYTF. The DNA for the CDR3 is TGCGCCAGCAGCCAATCGGCCTCAGGAGCTAACTATGGCTACACCTTC.

This chain connects TRBV20-1 to TRBJ2-5; a weak D match, TRBD1 (7 bases). The CDR3 has 15 amino acids. V was clipped by 3 bases and J by 5 bases, with 19 bases between them. In germline, CDR1 is DFQATT, CDR2 SNEGSKA (reference sequence). The CDR3 region is CSASQWRGHLETQYF. The DNA for the CDR3 is TGCAGTGCTAGTCAGTGGAGGGGGCATTTGGAGACCCAGTACTTC.

This chain joins TRBV3-1 (or the pseudogene TRBV3-2) and TRBJ1-2; TRBD1 might be the D (5 bases). Germline V gene data show CDR1 as LGHDT and CDR2 as YNNKEL (reference sequence). This CDR3 has 13 residues. Trimming took off 8 bases at V and 6 bases at J, with 16 bases between the two ends. The CDR3 spells CASRGAQGDGYTF. The CDR3 DNA is TGTGCCAGCCGCGGGGCCCAAGGAGATGGCTACACCTTC.

The rearrangement links TRBV6-5 to TRBJ2-1; no clear D gene. V gave up 6 bases and J gave up 0 bases, with 9 bases separating them. The CDR3 is 14 residues long. CDR1 is MNHEY, CDR2 SVGAGI, per germline. The CDR3 loop reads CASSLGSSYNEQFF. In nucleotides, the CDR3 is TGTGCCAGCAGCCTAGGGTCCTCCTACAATGAGCAGTTCTTC.

The rearrangement uses TRBV6-5 and TRBJ1-1; the D is unclear. In germline, CDR1 is MNHEY, CDR2 SVGAGI. Trimming stripped 4 bases from V and 10 bases from J, with 10 bases between. CDR3 length equals 11 residues. Here the CDR3 DNA reads TGTGCCAGCAGTTCTGGGGTTGTAGCTTTCTTT. Protein: CASSSGVVAFF.

This rearrangement joins TRBV5-6 to TRBJ2-5; D gene uncertain. Germline V gene sequence: CDR1 SGHDT, CDR2 YYEEEE. The CDR3 contains 12 residues. The V and J ends lost 7 bases and 2 bases respectively, with 9 bases between them. The CDR3 DNA reads TGTGCCAGCCTTCCAACGCAAGAGACCCAGTACTTC. This encodes CASLPTQETQYF.

In its sample, this clone was seen once. The chain has TRBV5-1 and TRBJ2-7; 9 positions match TRBD1. This CDR3 spans 12 amino acids. The J segment lost 7 bases and the V segment lost 4 bases, leaving 3 bases of the junction unmatched. Germline V lookup: CDR1 SGHRS, CDR2 YFSETQ. In DNA, the CDR3 is TGCGCCAGCAGCAGGGGACAGGGAGAGCAGTACTTC. It specifies CASSRGQGEQYF. Supplemented by reference TRBV5-1 and TRBJ2-7, the full variable domain reads KAGVTQTPRYLIKTRGQQVTLSCSPISGHRSVSWYQQTPGQGLQFLFEYFSETQRNKGNFPGRFSGRQFSNSRSEMNVSTLELGDSALYLCASSRGQGEQYFGPGTRLTVT.

V usage is TRBV18 and J usage is TRBJ1-3, with 8 bases fitting TRBD1. This CDR3 is built from 13 residues. Unmatched junction bases numbered 5, after V lost 3 bases and J lost 10 bases. The germline gives CDR1 KGHSH, CDR2 LQKENI. The CDR3 is CASSPETGVTIYF. The CDR3 bases are TGTGCCAGCTCACCGGAGACAGGGGTTACCATATATTTT.

The rearrangement links TRBV5-1 to TRBJ2-1; D is unresolved. The CDR3 has 13 amino acids. Looked up from germline, CDR1 is SGHRS and CDR2 is YFSETQ. V lost 0 bases to trimming and J lost 7 bases, with 8 bases between them. The CDR3: CASSLGPPNEQFF. CDR3 DNA: TGCGCCAGCAGCTTGGGGCCCCCTAATGAGCAGTTCTTC.

The chain employs TRBV19 and TRBJ1-1; D gene uncertain. The V and J ends lost 3 bases and 1 base respectively, with 9 bases between them. The germline V gene has CDR1 LNHDA and CDR2 SQIVND (reference sequence). The CDR3 totals 14 residues. CDR3 DNA: TGTGCCAGTAGTATCAGTCCCAGGAACACTGAAGCTTTCTTT. Translation gives CASSISPRNTEAFF.

This clone was observed a handful of times. V and J are TRBV12-3 or TRBV12-4 and TRBJ1-1; D gene ambiguous. This CDR3 has 12 residues. V gave up 6 bases and J gave up 10 bases, with 15 bases separating them. The CDR3 DNA reads TGTGCCAGCAGCCCTCGATTTCGAAGAGCTTTCTTT. Amino acids: CASSPRFRRAFF.

This chain joins TRBV7-3 and TRBJ1-1; 7 nucleotides line up with TRBD1. Germline assignment: CDR1 SGHTA and CDR2 FQGTGA. The CDR3 length is 14 residues. V was pared by 7 bases and J by 1 base, with 6 bases of the junction left unmatched. For the CDR3, the DNA is TGTGCCAGCACCCCCGGACAGGCGAACACTGAAGCTTTCTTT. This codes for CASTPGQANTEAFF.

By its share, this clone is medium-sized (0.01 to 0.1%). J is TRBJ2-2 and V is TRBV7-9, with 7 bases matching TRBD1. The germline gives CDR1 SEHNR, CDR2 FQNEAQ (reference sequence). V lost 5 bases and J lost 3; bases outside the gene matches: 9. This CDR3 has 16 residues. The CDR3: CASSPSTGAYTGELFF. The DNA for the CDR3 is TGTGCCAGCAGCCCCTCTACAGGGGCTTACACCGGGGAGCTGTTTTTT.

The chain links TRBV3-1 (or the pseudogene TRBV3-2) to TRBJ1-1; D remains ambiguous. Trimming took off 2 bases at V and 4 bases at J, with 8 bases between the two ends. This CDR3 comprises 13 residues. Per germline, CDR1 LGHDT and CDR2 YNNKEL (reference sequence). The CDR3 coding sequence is TGTGCCAGCAGCCAATCTGGGATCACTGAAGCTTTCTTT. It yields the protein CASSQSGITEAFF.

The J gene is TRBJ2-1, the V gene TRBV27, with TRBD2 matching 10 bases. CDR1 is MNHEY, CDR2 SMNVEV, per germline (reference sequence). V was clipped by 5 bases and J by 5 bases; unmatched bases: 3. CDR3 length equals 14 residues. The CDR3 sequence is CASSPGLANNEQFF. The CDR3 bases are TGTGCCAGCAGTCCGGGACTAGCGAACAATGAGCAGTTCTTC.